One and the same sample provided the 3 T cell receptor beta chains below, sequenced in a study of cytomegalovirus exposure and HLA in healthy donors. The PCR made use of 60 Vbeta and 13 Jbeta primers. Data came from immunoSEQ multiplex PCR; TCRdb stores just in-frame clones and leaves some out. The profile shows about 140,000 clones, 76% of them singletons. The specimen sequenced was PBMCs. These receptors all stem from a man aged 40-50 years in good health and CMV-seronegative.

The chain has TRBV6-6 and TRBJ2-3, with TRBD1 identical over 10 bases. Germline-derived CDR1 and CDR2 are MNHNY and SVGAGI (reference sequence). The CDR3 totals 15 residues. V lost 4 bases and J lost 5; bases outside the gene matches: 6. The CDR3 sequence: CASSSRDRGRDTQYF. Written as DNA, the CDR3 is TGTGCCAGCAGTTCCCGGGACAGGGGCCGAGATACGCAGTATTTT.

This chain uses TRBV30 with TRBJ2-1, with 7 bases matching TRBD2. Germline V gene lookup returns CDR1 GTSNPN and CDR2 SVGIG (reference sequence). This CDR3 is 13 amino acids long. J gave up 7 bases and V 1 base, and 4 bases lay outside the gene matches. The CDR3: CAWSAFSGNEQFF. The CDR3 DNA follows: TGTGCCTGGAGTGCCTTTAGCGGGAATGAGCAGTTCTTC.

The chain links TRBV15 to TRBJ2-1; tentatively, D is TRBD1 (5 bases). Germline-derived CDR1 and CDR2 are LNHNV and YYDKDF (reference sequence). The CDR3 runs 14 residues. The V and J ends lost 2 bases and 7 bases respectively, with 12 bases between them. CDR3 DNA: TGTGCCACCAGCAGAAGGGGTGGTTGGAATGAGCAGTTCTTC. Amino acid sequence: CATSRRGGWNEQFF.